This T cell receptor beta chain was captured by sequencing in a study of cytomegalovirus exposure and HLA in healthy donors. General observations from the study: In the roughly 120 validation repertoires, approximately 94% of cluster scores exceeded 0, per a later analysis.

There are 13 residues in the CDR3. Trimming cost V 5 bases and J 3 bases; bases outside gene matches: 1. Germline V CDR1 and CDR2: SNHLY, FYNNEI. The protocol was immunoSEQ multiplex PCR, while the TCRdb copy is restricted to in-frame clones and leaves out a portion. This table holds 250,000 to 400,000 clones, about nine tenths found once. To note about this clone: What it recognizes is unknown.

This TCR was sampled from a woman younger than 45 in good health and CMV-seropositive. The chain uses TRBV2 and TRBJ2-1, with TRBD1 matching over 7 bases. The sequenced sample was PBMCs. The CDR3 sequence: CASSRTGYNEQFF. The CDR3 DNA follows: TGTGCCAGCAGTCGGACAGGCTACAATGAGCAGTTCTTC.